This is a list of T cell receptor beta chains from one sample in a study of cytomegalovirus exposure and HLA in healthy donors. The repertoire was sequenced with immunoSEQ multiplex PCR; TCRdb's copy has only in-frame clones and lacks some. Of about 250,000 clones in the sample, roughly 80% were seen once. The specimen sequenced was PBMCs. The origin of the receptors is a girl between 2 and 10 years old in good health and CMV-seronegative. The CDR3 runs from the conserved cysteine through the conserved F or W. Fields, in order: J gene, V gene, clone size, CDR3 length, D gene, CDR3 protein, CDR3 DNA. D genes are given only for firm matches. Clone size is stated in some rows and not others, as once, few, many or a class when expanded.

j_gene: TRBJ1-2; v_gene: TRBV5-1; abundance: -; len: 12; d_gene: -; CDR3aa: CASSEGSYGYTF; CDR3nt: TGCGCCAGCAGTGAGGGCTCCTATGGCTACACCTTC
j_gene: TRBJ1-4; v_gene: TRBV6-1; abundance: -; len: 14; d_gene: -; CDR3aa: CASSAEGRGEKLFF; CDR3nt: TGTGCCAGCAGTGCGGAGGGGAGGGGGGAAAAACTGTTTTTT
j_gene: TRBJ2-1; v_gene: TRBV21-1; abundance: -; len: 16; d_gene: -; CDR3aa: CASSQYDRGSYNEQFF; CDR3nt: TGTGCCAGCAGCCAGTATGACAGGGGCTCCTACAATGAGCAGTTCTTC
j_gene: TRBJ1-1; v_gene: TRBV4-1; abundance: -; len: 17; d_gene: TRBD1; CDR3aa: CASSPGPPGQGGTEAFF; CDR3nt: TGCGCCAGCAGCCCAGGGCCCCCGGGACAGGGGGGCACTGAAGCTTTCTTT
j_gene: TRBJ2-1; v_gene: TRBV9; abundance: -; len: 14; d_gene: -; CDR3aa: CASSVSSLYNEQFF; CDR3nt: TGTGCCAGCAGCGTATCGAGCCTCTACAATGAGCAGTTCTTC
j_gene: TRBJ1-5; v_gene: TRBV7-9; abundance: -; len: 12; d_gene: -; CDR3aa: CASSLGRQPQHF; CDR3nt: TGTGCCAGCAGCTTAGGGAGACAGCCCCAGCATTTT
j_gene: TRBJ1-5; v_gene: TRBV15; abundance: -; len: 15; d_gene: TRBD1; CDR3aa: CATSNRQGGNQPQHF; CDR3nt: TGTGCCACCAGCAACCGACAGGGTGGCAATCAGCCCCAGCATTTT
j_gene: TRBJ2-7; v_gene: TRBV15; abundance: -; len: 16; d_gene: -; CDR3aa: CATSGRAGPHFYEQYF; CDR3nt: TGTGCCACCAGCGGCAGGGCAGGGCCCCACTTCTACGAGCAGTACTTC
j_gene: TRBJ2-2; v_gene: TRBV6-5; abundance: -; len: 15; d_gene: -; CDR3aa: CASSYSKRWAGELFF; CDR3nt: TGTGCCAGCAGTTACTCGAAGCGGTGGGCCGGGGAGCTGTTTTTT
j_gene: TRBJ2-3; v_gene: TRBV18; abundance: -; len: 15; d_gene: -; CDR3aa: CASSPAPSRRDTQYF; CDR3nt: TGTGCCAGCTCACCAGCGCCTAGCAGAAGAGATACGCAGTATTTT
j_gene: TRBJ1-2; v_gene: TRBV29-1; abundance: -; len: 11; d_gene: -; CDR3aa: CSVGGVEGYTF; CDR3nt: TGCAGCGTTGGAGGCGTCGAAGGCTACACCTTC
j_gene: TRBJ1-2; v_gene: TRBV15; abundance: -; len: 14; d_gene: -; CDR3aa: CATSRASEVYGYTF; CDR3nt: TGTGCCACCAGCAGAGCCTCAGAGGTCTATGGCTACACCTTC
j_gene: TRBJ2-1; v_gene: TRBV5-1; abundance: -; len: 15; d_gene: TRBD1; CDR3aa: CASSLRDSSYNEQFF; CDR3nt: TGCGCCAGCAGCCTCCGGGACAGCTCCTACAATGAGCAGTTCTTC
j_gene: TRBJ2-3; v_gene: TRBV2; abundance: -; len: 14; d_gene: TRBD2; CDR3aa: CASSGTRDHHTQYF; CDR3nt: TGTGCCAGCAGTGGGACTAGAGACCACCATACGCAGTATTTT
j_gene: TRBJ2-3; v_gene: TRBV5-1; abundance: -; len: 14; d_gene: -; CDR3aa: CASIESGDTDTQYF; CDR3nt: TGCGCCAGCATTGAAAGCGGAGACACAGATACGCAGTATTTT
j_gene: TRBJ1-1; v_gene: TRBV9; abundance: -; len: 13; d_gene: TRBD1; CDR3aa: CASSPRDRVAAFF; CDR3nt: TGTGCCAGCAGCCCTAGGGACAGGGTAGCAGCTTTCTTT
j_gene: TRBJ2-1; v_gene: TRBV7-7; abundance: few; len: 15; d_gene: TRBD2; CDR3aa: CASSFGLAGNNEQFF; CDR3nt: TGTGCCAGCAGCTTCGGACTAGCCGGGAACAATGAGCAGTTCTTC
j_gene: TRBJ1-1; v_gene: TRBV28; abundance: -; len: 13; d_gene: -; CDR3aa: CASSLPGVTEAFF; CDR3nt: TGTGCCAGCAGTTTACCGGGAGTCACTGAAGCTTTCTTT
j_gene: TRBJ1-5; v_gene: TRBV5-5; abundance: -; len: 13; d_gene: -; CDR3aa: CASSLTGNQPQHF; CDR3nt: TGTGCCAGCAGCTTGACAGGGAATCAGCCCCAGCATTTT
j_gene: TRBJ2-5; v_gene: TRBV7-6; abundance: few; len: 14; d_gene: -; CDR3aa: CASSLGATPETQYF; CDR3nt: TGTGCCAGCAGCTTGGGAGCCACCCCAGAGACCCAGTACTTC
j_gene: TRBJ1-5; v_gene: TRBV4-1; abundance: -; len: 14; d_gene: TRBD1; CDR3aa: CASSQAQGAQPQHF; CDR3nt: TGCGCCAGCAGCCAAGCACAGGGGGCTCAGCCCCAGCATTTT